These 3 T cell receptor beta chains were all obtained from the same sample, sequenced in a study of blood T cell repertoires in COVID-19. Data came from immunoSEQ multiplex PCR; TCRdb stores just in-frame clones and leaves some out. Of some 420,000 clones listed, around 91% were seen once; the top ten hold approximately 1.2%. The sequencing sample was made of PBMCs or T cells enriched from blood (not recorded which). The receptors derive from a man younger than 45 who had recovered from COVID-19.

The chain couples TRBV28 to TRBJ1-1; TRBD1 agrees at 9 bases. This CDR3 contains 15 residues. V lost 6 bases to trimming and J lost 5 bases; unmatched junction nucleotides: 10. Per the germline V gene, CDR1 is MDHEN and CDR2 is SYDVKM. The CDR3 region is CASSAEGQGRTEAFF. CDR3 coding DNA: TGTGCCAGCAGCGCCGAGGGACAGGGCCGAACTGAAGCTTTCTTT.

The DNA of the CDR3 is TGTGCCATCAGTGGAACCGGGACAACCGAAGCTTTCTTT. Translated, it gives CAISGTGTTEAFF. The chain recombines TRBV10-3 with TRBJ1-1; TRBD1 might be the D (6 bases). Germline V gene lookup returns CDR1 ENHRY and CDR2 SYGVKD. The CDR3 has 13 residues. Trimming left V 4 bases short and J 8 bases short, with 14 bases between.

CDR3 sequence: CSVSQGARGTEAFF. The CDR3 bases are TGCAGCGTAAGCCAGGGGGCCCGGGGCACTGAAGCTTTCTTT. The gene calls are TRBV29-1 and TRBJ1-1; 8 bases line up with TRBD1. The V and J ends lost 6 bases and 4 bases, in that order; junction bases with no gene match: 10. The CDR3 has 14 residues. The germline V gene encodes CDR1 SQVTM and CDR2 ANQGSEA. The full variable domain, its missing parts supplied by reference TRBV29-1 and TRBJ1-1, is SAVISQKPSRDICQRGTSLTIQCQVDSQVTMMFWYRQQPGQSLTLIATANQGSEATYESGFVIDKFPISRPNLTFSTLTVSNMSPEDSSIYLCSVSQGARGTEAFFGQGTRLTVV.